This T cell receptor beta chain was identified during a study of identical twins. General study results and limits: Excess sharing by twins proved weaker in beta out-of-frame sequences. The conclusions drew on cross-sectional statistical analysis instead of tracking the same donors. Reduced insertions were recorded for abundant cord blood beta clonotypes, with no such pattern in memory repertoires. Out-of-frame alpha sequences common to twins exhibited an excess of low generation probability.

In this sample, this clonotype turned up a few times. Its specificity is unknown. Germline V gene sequence: CDR1 SQVTM, CDR2 ANQGSEA. V was pared by 4 bases and J by 0 bases, with 7 bases between. The CDR3 contains 12 residues. In TCRdb, the 5' RACE reads were re-called with MiXCR into one record per CDR3 protein. In the table there are under 250,000 distinct CDR3 sequences, less than 10% of which are singletons. The sequencing sample was made of memory (CD45RO+) T cells sorted from blood. The genes are TRBV29-1 and TRBJ2-7; TRBD1 might be the D (5 bases). This TCR came from a woman aged 18-29 years in good health. CDR3 sequence reads: CSVGDSSYEQYF. For the CDR3, the DNA is TGCAGCGTTGGTGACAGCTCCTACGAGCAGTACTTC.